A selection of T cell receptor beta chains follows, all from one sample in a study of technical replicates of blood from several donors. The repertoire was sequenced with immunoSEQ multiplex PCR; TCRdb's copy has only in-frame clones and lacks some. This table holds nearly 70,000 clones, roughly nine tenths found once. Sequencing was performed on PBMCs. The source of these receptors is a human donor in good health. Some clones in this sample may be carry-over from other donors' samples. Each CDR3 is given with its conserved first and last residue. A D gene is named only where the DNA matches it firmly. Not all rows give a size; the values are once, few, many and, for expanded clones, a class.

V	J	size	D	DNA	CDR3
TRBV5-1	TRBJ2-7	-	-	TGCGCCAGCAGCTGGACACCCACCTACGAGCAGTACTTC	CASSWTPTYEQYF
TRBV6-6	TRBJ2-4	-	-	TGTGCCAGCAGTTACTGGGGGGACAAAAACATTCAGTACTTC	CASSYWGDKNIQYF
TRBV4-3	TRBJ2-7	-	-	TGCGCCAGCAGCCAAACTCTGCTCGGCAGGGCCTACGAGCAGTACTTC	CASSQTLLGRAYEQYF
TRBV5-6	TRBJ2-7	-	-	TGTGCCAGCAGCTTGGAAGGAGCACACGAGCAGTACTTC	CASSLEGAHEQYF
TRBV10-3	TRBJ1-1	-	-	TGTGCCATCCGGGCGGTCGGGATGAACACTGAAGCTTTCTTT	CAIRAVGMNTEAFF
TRBV4-3	TRBJ2-4	few	-	TGCGCCAGCAGCCAAGCGATGGGGCTAACCAAAAACATTCAGTACTTC	CASSQAMGLTKNIQYF
TRBV19	TRBJ1-1	-	TRBD1	TGTGCCAGTAGTCAAGGGGGCCCGAACACTGAAGCTTTCTTT	CASSQGGPNTEAFF
TRBV27	TRBJ1-5	-	-	TGTGCCAGCAGTTCCCTATCACCCCAGCATTTT	CASSSLSPQHF
TRBV7-8	TRBJ1-5	-	TRBD1	TGTGCCAGCAGCTGGGGGACAGGGGGCAATCAGCCCCAGCATTTT	CASSWGTGGNQPQHF
TRBV18	TRBJ1-6	-	TRBD1	TGTGCCAGCTCACTCCGAACAGGGGAATCACCCCTCCACTTT	CASSLRTGESPLHF
TRBV19	TRBJ1-5	-	-	TGTGCCAGTAGTATTTCGCGGAATCAGCCCCAGCATTTT	CASSISRNQPQHF
TRBV6-1	TRBJ2-3	-	TRBD2	TGTGCCAGCAGGGGACTAGCGGGAGAATCAGATACGCAGTATTTT	CASRGLAGESDTQYF
TRBV6-5	TRBJ2-7	once	TRBD1	TGTGCCAGCAGTTCCACCGGACAGGGCCGAGACGAGCAGTACTTC	CASSSTGQGRDEQYF
TRBV7-2	TRBJ1-2	-	-	TGTGCCAGCAGCTTATTCGCGAACACCGGGGTTGGTGGCTACACCTTC	CASSLFANTGVGGYTF
TRBV27	TRBJ2-3	once	-	TGTGCCAGCAACAGAAGGCGGGGGCGTTCGGATACGCAGTATTTT	CASNRRRGRSDTQYF
TRBV2	TRBJ1-6	-	-	TGTGCCAGCAACAGGGCTCCAAATTCACCCCTCCACTTT	CASNRAPNSPLHF
TRBV7-3	TRBJ1-1	-	-	TGTGCCAGCAGCCTCCCCACCGGGAGAGGGAACACTGAAGCTTTCTTT	CASSLPTGRGNTEAFF
TRBV19	TRBJ1-2	-	-	TGTGCCACCGAACAGGGAAACTATGGCTACACCTTC	CATEQGNYGYTF
TRBV9	TRBJ1-2	-	-	TGTGCCAGCAGCCCAGTTGGGGGGGCGGAGGGCTATGGCTACACCTTC	CASSPVGGAEGYGYTF
TRBV6-6	TRBJ2-3	-	TRBD1	TGTGCCAGCAGTTACCCGGGACAGGGGGCAGATACGCAGTATTTT	CASSYPGQGADTQYF
TRBV6-5	TRBJ2-7	-	TRBD2	TGTGCCAGCAGGAGAGCGGGAGGGTCCTACGAGCAGTACTTC	CASRRAGGSYEQYF
TRBV7-2	TRBJ2-1	-	TRBD2	TGTGCCAGCAGCTTACTAGCGGGCTACAATGAGCAGTTCTTC	CASSLLAGYNEQFF
TRBV14	TRBJ1-1	-	-	TGTGCCAGCAGCCGAACAGGGTGGGGTGAAGCTTTCTTT	CASSRTGWGEAFF
TRBV19	TRBJ2-7	-	TRBD1	TGTGCCAGTAGTATGGACAGGGGGCGAAACTACGAGCAGTACTTC	CASSMDRGRNYEQYF
TRBV19	TRBJ2-1	-	-	TGTGCCAGTAGCCTTCTAGCGTCTGAGCAGTTCTTC	CASSLLASEQFF
TRBV19	TRBJ2-1	-	TRBD2	TGTGCCAGTAGGACTAGCGGTACCTACAATGAGCAGTTCTTC	CASRTSGTYNEQFF
TRBV9	TRBJ2-2	-	-	TGTGCCAGCAGCTCCCCGTCCAATCCAGGGTCCGGGGAGCTGTTTTTT	CASSSPSNPGSGELFF
TRBV4-3	TRBJ1-3	-	TRBD1	TGCGCCAGCAGCCAGGAAACAGGGGTCGGAAACACCATATATTTT	CASSQETGVGNTIYF
TRBV7-3	TRBJ2-7	-	-	TGTGCCAGCAGCGAAGGGGGGGGGAGTAATTACGAGCAGTACTTC	CASSEGGGSNYEQYF
TRBV2	TRBJ2-3	-	TRBD2	TGTGCCAGCGTCCTAGCGGGGACTAGCACAGATACGCAGTATTTT	CASVLAGTSTDTQYF
TRBV19	TRBJ2-5	-	TRBD2	TGTGCCACCTCCCGGGGGGGCCTAGAGACCCAGTACTTC	CATSRGGLETQYF
TRBV19	TRBJ1-1	once	TRBD1	TGTGCCAGTAGTATTCAAACAGGGGCCGAAGCTTTCTTT	CASSIQTGAEAFF
TRBV6-5	TRBJ2-5	-	-	TGTGCCAGCAGCCCCGGGAGAGAGACCCAGTACTTC	CASSPGRETQYF
TRBV18	TRBJ2-7	-	-	TGTGCCAGCTCACACAGTACCTCCTACGAGCAGTACTTC	CASSHSTSYEQYF
TRBV7-2	TRBJ2-7	-	-	TGTGCCAGCAGGACCGGGTCAGGGGTAGAGCAGTACTTC	CASRTGSGVEQYF
TRBV21-1	TRBJ1-4	-	-	TGTGCCAGCAGCACAGGACAGGGGGAGTGTACTAATGAAAAACTGTTTTTT	CASSTGQGECTNEKLFF
TRBV14	TRBJ2-2	once	TRBD2	TGTGCCAGCAGCCACGGACTAGCGGGGTTCACCGGGGAGCTGTTTTTT	CASSHGLAGFTGELFF
TRBV5-4	TRBJ1-6	-	TRBD1	TGTGCCAGCAGCTGGGGACAGGGCAACTCCTATAATTCACCCCTCCACTTT	CASSWGQGNSYNSPLHF
TRBV5-1	TRBJ1-2	-	-	TGCGCCAGCAGCCCTCCTGCCAATCTACGTGGCTACACCTTC	CASSPPANLRGYTF
TRBV19	TRBJ1-4	-	-	TGTGCCAGTAGTATCTGGGGCCTTGACAGCGATACTAATGAAAAACTGTTTTTT	CASSIWGLDSDTNEKLFF
TRBV7-9	TRBJ1-1	-	TRBD1	TGTGCCAGCAGCTGGACAGGGCTGAACACTGAAGCTTTCTTT	CASSWTGLNTEAFF
TRBV6-1	TRBJ2-2	-	TRBD1	TGTGCCAGCACCTCGACAGGGGAGAACACCGGGGAGCTGTTTTTT	CASTSTGENTGELFF
TRBV7-2	TRBJ2-7	-	TRBD2	TGTGCCAGCAGCTTAGTAGCGGGGGGCTCCTACGAGCAGTACTTC	CASSLVAGGSYEQYF
TRBV10-3	TRBJ1-2	-	-	TGTGCCATCTCCCCTGGGGGCGCAGGCTATGGCTACACCTTC	CAISPGGAGYGYTF
TRBV7-3	TRBJ2-3	-	TRBD2	TGTGCCAGCAGCCTAGGGACTAGCGGGGATACGCAGTATTTT	CASSLGTSGDTQYF
TRBV30	TRBJ1-6	-	-	TGTGCCTGGACCGGTGACAGACATAATTCACCCCTCCACTTT	CAWTGDRHNSPLHF
TRBV7-6	TRBJ2-1	-	-	TGTGCCAGCAGCTTCACTAACAATGAGCAGTTCTTC	CASSFTNNEQFF
TRBV7-2	TRBJ2-1	-	-	TGTGCCAGCAGCTCCCGTGTCTCCTACAATGAGCAGTTCTTC	CASSSRVSYNEQFF
TRBV19	TRBJ2-1	-	-	TGTGCCAGTAGTTCCCGGGAGTCTTCCAATGAGCAGTTCTTC	CASSSRESSNEQFF
TRBV4-1	TRBJ1-3	-	-	TGCGCCAGCAGCCAAGACAGGGGTGCTGGAAACACCATATATTTT	CASSQDRGAGNTIYF
TRBV2	TRBJ1-1	-	-	TGTGCCAGCAAGGAGTACATGAACACTGAAGCTTTCTTT	CASKEYMNTEAFF
TRBV6-5	TRBJ1-5	-	-	TGTGCCAGCAGTTCCGGACGCGGGAATCAGCCCCAGCATTTT	CASSSGRGNQPQHF
TRBV7-2	TRBJ2-7	-	-	TGTGCCAGCAGCTTTGCGGGGAAATCCTACGAGCAGTACTTC	CASSFAGKSYEQYF
TRBV23-1	TRBJ1-1	-	-	TGCGCCAGCGGGTCTTCTACAGGGATTAGGGAGAACACTGAAGCTTTCTTT	CASGSSTGIRENTEAFF
TRBV30	TRBJ1-1	-	TRBD1	TGTGCCTGGAGCCCCGGGACAGCTTCTGAAGCTTTCTTT	CAWSPGTASEAFF
TRBV1	TRBJ2-1	few	-	TGCACCAGCAGCCTACCCGGGACTAGCGCGTACAATGAGCAGTTCTTC	CTSSLPGTSAYNEQFF
TRBV5-6	TRBJ2-1	-	-	TGTGCCAGCAGCTTCGGGTCTAGCAGCTCCTACAATGAGCAGTTCTTC	CASSFGSSSSYNEQFF
TRBV4-1	TRBJ2-3	-	-	TGCGCCAGCAGCCCCAGCCGGGACTCCGCGGAAGATACGCAGTATTTT	CASSPSRDSAEDTQYF
TRBV7-3	TRBJ2-7	-	-	TGTGCCAGCAGTCTCACGTCGGGCTACGAGCAGTACTTC	CASSLTSGYEQYF